This record covers a single TCR beta chain. Its target is not known. Until they underwent thyroid surgery, no patient had received any treatment. Germline CDR1 KGHDR, CDR2 SFDVKD. V lost 6 bases to trimming and J lost 4 bases, with 15 bases between them. The CDR3 is made up of 15 amino acids. The authors' processing: A papillary thyroid cancer distant-metastasis classifier was built from CDR3 differences across clinicopathological groups. TCRdb used MiXCR to call clones anew from the PCR reads. These V and J calls are TCRdb output, not the study's own analysis. The sample contains more than 6,000 clones, 25% to 35% of which appear only once. The data are from a study of metastatic and nonmetastatic thyroid tumors. Study results and caveats: As reported, TCR beta diversity in blood and tumor was significantly higher in malignant thyroid tumors than in benign nodules.

Sequencing used tumor tissue. The receptor comes from a female donor with papillary thyroid cancer or a benign thyroid nodule (not recorded which). Some clones in this sample may be carry-over from other donors' samples. The chain uses TRBV24-1 and TRBJ2-1; D assignment may be TRBD1 or TRBD2 (5 bases each). The CDR3 DNA is TGTGCCACCAGTCGAGGGGCAGGACGTTACAATGAGCAGTTCTTC. Its protein product is CATSRGAGRYNEQFF.